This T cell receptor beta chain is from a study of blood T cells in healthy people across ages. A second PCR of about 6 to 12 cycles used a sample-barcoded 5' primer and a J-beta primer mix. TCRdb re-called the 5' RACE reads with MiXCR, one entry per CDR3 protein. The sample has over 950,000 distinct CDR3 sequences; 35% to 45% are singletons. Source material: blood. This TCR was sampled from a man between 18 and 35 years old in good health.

The CDR3 sequence is CARRTAAGADTQYF. The DNA of the CDR3 is TGTGCCAGACGGACAGCCGCCGGGGCAGATACGCAGTATTTT. The chain carries TRBV2 and TRBJ2-3, with D perhaps matching TRBD1 (6 bases). Germline CDR1 reads SNHLY; CDR2 reads FYNNEI. V gave up 9 bases and J gave up 4 bases, with 17 bases separating them. The CDR3 length is 14 residues.